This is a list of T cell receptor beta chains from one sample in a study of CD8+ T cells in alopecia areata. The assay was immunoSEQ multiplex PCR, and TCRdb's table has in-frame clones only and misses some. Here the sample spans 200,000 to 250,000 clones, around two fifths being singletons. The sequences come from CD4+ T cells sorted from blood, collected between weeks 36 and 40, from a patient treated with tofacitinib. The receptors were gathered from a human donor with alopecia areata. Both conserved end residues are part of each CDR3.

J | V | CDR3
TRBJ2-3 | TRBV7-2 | CAGGTRATDTQYF
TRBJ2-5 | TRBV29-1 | CSVGRAKETQYF
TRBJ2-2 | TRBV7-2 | CASSRGLGELFF
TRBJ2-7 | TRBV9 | CASSVAGDSSYEQYF
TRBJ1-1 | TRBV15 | CATSSRGQGRGNTEAFF
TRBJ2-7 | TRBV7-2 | CASSLDFAGQYF
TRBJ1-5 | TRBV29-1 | CSVGVDYNQPQHF
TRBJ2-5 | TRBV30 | CAWNPDRARETQYF
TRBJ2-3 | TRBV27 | CASSLSGRTDTQYF
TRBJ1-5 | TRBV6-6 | CASSSAGVGPQHF
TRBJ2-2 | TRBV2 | CASSPSSRGGTITGELFF
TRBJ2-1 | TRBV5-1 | CASSNGLAGWGGYNEQFF
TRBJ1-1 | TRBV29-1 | CSGELTNTEAFF
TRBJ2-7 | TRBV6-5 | CASSREGRYEQYF
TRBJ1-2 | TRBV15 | CATSRDAGQYSGYTF
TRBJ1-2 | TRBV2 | CASSGSTYGYTF
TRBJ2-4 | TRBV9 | CASSPTQGRTTKNIQYF
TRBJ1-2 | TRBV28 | CASSLSPRANYGYTF
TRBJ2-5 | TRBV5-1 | CASSLVPGQKETQYF
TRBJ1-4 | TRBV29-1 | CSVLLDATNEKLFF
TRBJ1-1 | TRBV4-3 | CASSQFVADTEAFF
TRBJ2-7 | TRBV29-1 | CSVGGRDRLEQYF
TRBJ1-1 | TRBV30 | CAWSHRANTEAFF
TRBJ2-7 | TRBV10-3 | CAISEPGQGALTQYF
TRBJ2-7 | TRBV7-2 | CASQRTGPYEQYF
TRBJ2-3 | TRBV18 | CASSPDSASTDTQYF
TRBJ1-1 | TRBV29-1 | CSVQDRATEAFF
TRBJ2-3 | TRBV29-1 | CSVGTGSGRSQDTQYF
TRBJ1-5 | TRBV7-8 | CASSHRDNSNQPQHF
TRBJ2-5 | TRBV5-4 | CASSLDVVETQYF
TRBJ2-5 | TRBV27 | CASRLSGAETQYF
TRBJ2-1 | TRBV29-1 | CSVDGSYNEQFF
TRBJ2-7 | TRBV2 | CASRTGGGLYEQYF
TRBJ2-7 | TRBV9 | CASSVGRVSGLSEQYF
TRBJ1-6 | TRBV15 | CATSALGQRNSPLHF
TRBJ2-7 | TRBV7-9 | CASSGTSGIDEQYF
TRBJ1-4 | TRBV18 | CASSPGKSAEKLFF
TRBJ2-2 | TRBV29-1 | CSVAGQGAPGSTGELFF
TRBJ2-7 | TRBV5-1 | CASSFQDNSYEQYF
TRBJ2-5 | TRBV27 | CASKLNRQGRETQYF
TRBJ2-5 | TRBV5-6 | CASSSRTGDRAGETQYF
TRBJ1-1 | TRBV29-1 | CSASQGATEAFF
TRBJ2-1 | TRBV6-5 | CASSREDEQFF
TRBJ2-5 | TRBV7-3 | CASSLAPSGGTQYF
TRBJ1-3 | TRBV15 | CATSRDQGRNTIYF
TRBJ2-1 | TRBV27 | CASSLSTSGTRNEQFF
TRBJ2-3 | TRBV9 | CASSVASGRSDTQYF
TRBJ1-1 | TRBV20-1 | CSAVWVPEAFF
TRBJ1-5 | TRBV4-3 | CASSQKLGGLQHF
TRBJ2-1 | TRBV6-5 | CASGNRGLYEQFF
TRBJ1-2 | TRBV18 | CASSPVGTDYGYTF
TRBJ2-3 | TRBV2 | CASRGGISTDTQYF
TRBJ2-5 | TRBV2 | CASSDQAGRQETQYF